This entry lists 20 T cell receptor beta chains sequenced from one sample in a study of shared clonotypes between healthy human individuals. Profiling relied on immunoSEQ multiplex PCR, and the TCRdb table lists in-frame clones only, not all of them. The sample has about 380,000 clones, about 96% seen once. Sequencing was done on a sample of memory CD8+ T cells sorted from blood. Subset described: CD45RO+ cells pooled with CCR7-negative TemRA cells. All receptors come from a man aged 25 to 45 in good health.

In DNA form, the CDR3 reads TGTGCCTGGAGTGTTTTCAATGAGCAGTTCTTC. Translated, it gives CAWSVFNEQFF. The rearrangement joins TRBV30 to TRBJ2-1; D is undetermined. Germline CDR1 reads GTSNPN; CDR2 reads SVGIG (reference sequence). V was clipped by 0 bases and J by 6 bases, with 3 bases between them. The CDR3 is 11 residues long.

The gene calls are TRBV7-8 and TRBJ1-2; no definite D call. The V gene's germline CDR1 is SGHVS and CDR2 FQNEAQ. V gave up 5 bases and J gave up 2 bases, with 12 bases separating them. CDR3 size: 14 residues. As DNA, the CDR3 is TGTGCCAGCAGCCAAAGGTGGCCCAACTATGGCTACACCTTC. Its translation is CASSQRWPNYGYTF. Looking up the rest from reference TRBV7-8 and TRBJ1-2 gives the full variable domain: GAGVSQSPRYKVAKRGQDVALRCDPISGHVSLFWYQQALGQGPEFLTYFQNEAQLDKSGLPSDRFFAERPEGSVSTLKIQRTQQEDSAVYLCASSQRWPNYGYTFGSGTRLTVV.

This clone came up once. V usage is TRBV19 and J usage is TRBJ2-3; 10 positions agree with TRBD2. The CDR3 has 15 residues. J lost 5 bases, V lost 6 bases, and 8 bases had no gene match. The germline V gene encodes CDR1 LNHDA and CDR2 SQIVND (reference sequence). The CDR3 coding sequence is TGTGCCAGTAGGCCAGCGGGAGGGCGGGGAGATACGCAGTATTTT. This translates into CASRPAGGRGDTQYF. The entire variable domain, with the rest obtained from reference TRBV19 and TRBJ2-3, is as follows: DGGITQSPKYLFRKEGQNVTLSCEQNLNHDAMYWYRQDPGQGLRLIYYSQIVNDFQKGDIAEGYSVSREKKESFPLTVTSAQKNPTAFYLCASRPAGGRGDTQYFGPGTRLTVL.

The chain links TRBV5-6 to TRBJ1-5, with D possibly matching TRBD1 (5 bases). V lost 0 bases, J lost 6 bases, and 7 bases lay in between. The CDR3 runs 13 residues. CDR1 SGHDT and CDR2 YYEEEE come from the germline V gene. The CDR3 sequence is CASSLGRVQPQHF. The CDR3 coding sequence is TGTGCCAGCAGCTTGGGCAGGGTTCAGCCCCAGCATTTT. Drawing the rest from reference TRBV5-6 and TRBJ1-5, the complete variable domain is DAGVTQSPTHLIKTRGQQVTLRCSPKSGHDTVSWYQQALGQGPQFIFQYYEEEERQRGNFPDRFSGHQFPNYSSELNVNALLLGDSALYLCASSLGRVQPQHFGDGTRLSIL.

This clone was picked up one time. V and J are TRBV27 and TRBJ2-7; 10 positions agree with TRBD2. The CDR3 contains 16 residues. V dropped 0 bases and J dropped 9; count of bases not matched to a gene: 11. Germline V CDR1 and CDR2: MNHEY, SMNVEV (reference sequence). The CDR3 here is CASSLSPSGRGSGQYF. The CDR3 DNA is TGTGCCAGCAGTTTATCTCCTAGCGGGAGAGGCTCGGGGCAGTACTTC.

V usage is TRBV4-2 and J usage is TRBJ1-4; the D is unclear. Germline V gene data show CDR1 as LGHNA and CDR2 as YNFKEQ. This CDR3 region has 14 residues. Trimming took 0 bases from V and 5 from J, leaving 7 bases between them. The CDR3 DNA reads as TGTGCCAGCAGCCAAGAGAGCTTCAATGAAAAACTGTTTTTT. Translation gives CASSQESFNEKLFF.

This chain uses TRBV4-2 with TRBJ2-5, with 7 bases lining up with TRBD2. The germline V gene has CDR1 LGHNA and CDR2 YNFKEQ. The CDR3 has 15 amino acids. The V and J ends lost 4 bases and 2 bases, in that order; junction bases with no gene match: 7. The CDR3 DNA sequence: TGTGCCAGCAGCCCGGGGGGAAGGGAACAAGAGACCCAGTACTTC. This translates into CASSPGGREQETQYF.

The rearrangement joins TRBV15 to TRBJ1-6; D unclear. The CDR3 totals 14 residues. V was clipped by 5 bases and J by 6 bases, with 11 bases between them. Looked up from germline, CDR1 is LNHNV and CDR2 is YYDKDF (reference sequence). The CDR3 DNA follows: TGTGCCACCAGCCGGTCACCCTTTAATTCACCCCTCCACTTT. This codes for CATSRSPFNSPLHF.

The genes are TRBV6-6 and TRBJ1-2; no firm D call. CDR1 MNHNY and CDR2 SVGAGI come from the germline V gene (reference sequence). The CDR3 spans 15 residues. V lost 4 bases and J 5 bases, leaving 17 bases between the germline ends. CDR3 nucleotides: TGTGCCAGCAGTTTCGCAACGGCGGGGAGATATGGCTACACCTTC. Translating gives CASSFATAGRYGYTF.

The V call is TRBV2, the J call TRBJ2-3, with D perhaps given as TRBD1 or TRBD2 (5 bases each). The CDR3 runs to 12 residues. Trimming cost V 6 bases and J 3 bases, with 7 bases left between them. The germline V gene encodes CDR1 SNHLY and CDR2 FYNNEI. CDR3 nucleotide sequence: TGTGCCAGCAGGTGGGGGACAGATACGCAGTATTTT. Protein: CASRWGTDTQYF.

The chain combines TRBV2 with TRBJ2-2; tentatively, D is TRBD2 (6 bases). The CDR3 is made up of 17 amino acids. CDR1 SNHLY and CDR2 FYNNEI come from the germline V gene. The germline V and J ends were trimmed by 5 bases and 0 bases, with 16 bases remaining between them. CDR3 sequence reads: CASSHDFGGTNTGELFF. Written as DNA, the CDR3 is TGTGCCAGCAGTCACGACTTCGGGGGAACGAACACCGGGGAGCTGTTTTTT.

The chain uses TRBV5-1 and TRBJ2-3; TRBD2 matches 8 bases. In germline, CDR1 is SGHRS, CDR2 YFSETQ. After removal of 1 base from V and 0 bases from J, the junction contained 4 bases not matched to a gene. The CDR3 is 16 residues long. CDR3 nucleotides: TGCGCCAGCAGCTTGTTGCCTAGCGGGAGCACAGATACGCAGTATTTT. This encodes CASSLLPSGSTDTQYF.

The chain couples TRBV28 to TRBJ1-5; 9 bases align to TRBD1. The ends lost 7 bases at V and 5 bases at J; junction bases unmatched: 12. The CDR3 length is 16 residues. Germline-derived CDR1 and CDR2 are MDHEN and SYDVKM. CDR3 sequence: CASTTGGTGHHQPQHF. The CDR3 DNA is TGTGCCAGCACCACTGGGGGGACAGGGCATCATCAGCCCCAGCATTTT.

The chain uses TRBV7-9 and TRBJ1-2; perhaps TRBD1 as D (5 bases). Trimming left V 5 bases short and J 6 bases short, with 22 bases between. This CDR3 contains 16 residues. The germline gives CDR1 SEHNR, CDR2 FQNEAQ (reference sequence). The CDR3 here is CASSPPGPGVINGYTF. The CDR3, as DNA: TGTGCCAGCAGCCCCCCGGGTCCGGGGGTAATAAATGGCTACACCTTC.

This chain uses TRBV19 with TRBJ1-3, with D perhaps TRBD1 (6 bases). The CDR3 totals 14 residues. Germline V gene lookup returns CDR1 LNHDA and CDR2 SQIVND (reference sequence). Trimming left V 4 bases short and J 4 bases short, with 11 bases between. This CDR3 is CASSSAGAGNTIYF. CDR3 DNA sequence: TGTGCCAGTAGTAGTGCAGGGGCCGGAAACACCATATATTTT.

This chain joins TRBV2 and TRBJ1-4; possibly TRBD1 for D (5 bases). This CDR3 has 15 residues. Germline CDR1 is SNHLY and CDR2 is FYNNEI. The V end lost 5 bases, the J end lost 8 bases, and 18 bases lay between the germline ends. CDR3 bases: TGTGCCAGCAGTATCGGGGCCCTCGGCGGGGAAAAACTGTTTTTT. It translates to CASSIGALGGEKLFF. Looking up the rest from reference TRBV2 and TRBJ1-4 gives the full variable domain: EPEVTQTPSHQVTQMGQEVILRCVPISNHLYFYWYRQILGQKVEFLVSFYNNEISEKSEIFDDQFSVERPDGSNFTLKIRSTKLEDSAMYFCASSIGALGGEKLFFGSGTQLSVL.

The J gene is TRBJ1-4, the V gene TRBV30; perhaps TRBD1 as D (6 bases). The germline V gene encodes CDR1 GTSNPN and CDR2 SVGIG (reference sequence). The CDR3 is 13 residues long. V was shortened by 4 bases and J by 7 bases, with 13 bases between the two germline ends. The CDR3: CAWTGVFGEKLFF. CDR3 coding DNA: TGTGCCTGGACAGGGGTATTTGGTGAAAAACTGTTTTTT.

The rearrangement links TRBV6-1 to TRBJ2-1; the D gene is possibly TRBD1 (5 bases). Deletions cut 3 bases from V and 7 bases from J, with 10 bases between. CDR3 length: 13 amino acids. Looked up from germline, CDR1 is MNHNS and CDR2 is SASEGT. In nucleotides, the CDR3 is TGTGCCAGCAGTGACAGGGTAATAAATGAGCAGTTCTTC. Translation gives CASSDRVINEQFF.

The J gene is TRBJ1-2, the V gene TRBV20-1, with D unresolved. Per the germline V gene, CDR1 is DFQATT and CDR2 is SNEGSKA (reference sequence). Trimming removed 3 bases at V and 0 bases at J, with 2 bases between. This CDR3 is built from 11 residues. The CDR3 region has the DNA TGCAGTGCTAGCCCTAACTATGGCTACACCTTC. Translating gives CSASPNYGYTF.

The chain recombines TRBV5-6 with TRBJ1-5; D is ambiguous. Trimming took 0 bases from V and 4 from J, leaving 2 bases between them. Germline assignment: CDR1 SGHDT and CDR2 YYEEEE. The CDR3 is made up of 12 amino acids. The DNA for the CDR3 is TGTGCCAGCAGCTTGGTGAATCAGCCCCAGCATTTT. Translation gives CASSLVNQPQHF.